Listed below are T cell receptor beta chains from one sample, sequenced in a study of CD8 T cells in ankylosing spondylitis. TCRdb reprocessed the 5' RACE reads via MiXCR and lists one record per CDR3 protein. The repertoire consists of 700,000 or so distinct CDR3 sequences, with roughly 19% occurring once and the leading ten covering 15% to 20%. The sequencing input was blood, either unsorted or a sorted T cell fraction (not recorded which). Receptors were obtained from a male donor with ankylosing spondylitis. Each CDR3 is given with its conserved first and last residue. A D gene is named only where the DNA matches it firmly. Clone size, where shown, is once, few, many, or a class for clones that have expanded.

cdr3_nt	cdr3_aa	d_call	v_call	clone_size	j_call
TGTGCCAGCAGTGGGGTAAACTATGGCTACACCTTC	CASSGVNYGYTF	.	TRBV2	few	TRBJ1-2
TGTGCCAGCAGTGCTCCGGGACTAGCGGACACAGATACGCAGTATTTT	CASSAPGLADTDTQYF	TRBD2	TRBV12-3/TRBV12-4	few	TRBJ2-3
TGCAGCGTTGAAGATACCGGGGGTAATGGCTACACCTTC	CSVEDTGGNGYTF	.	TRBV29-1	.	TRBJ1-2
TGTGCCTGGAGCGCCGCCGGGCAGGCCCTCCACTTT	CAWSAAGQALHF	.	TRBV30	.	TRBJ1-6
TGTGCCAGCAGCGTAGGGGGGAAAGCTAACTATGGCTACACCTTC	CASSVGGKANYGYTF	.	TRBV9	few	TRBJ1-2
TGTGCCATCAGTGAGTTCCTAGCGGGAGGGCCGATAGATACGCAGTATTTT	CAISEFLAGGPIDTQYF	TRBD2	TRBV10-3	few	TRBJ2-3
TGTGCCAGCAGCCTGGGGATCGGTGGAAACACCATATATTTT	CASSLGIGGNTIYF	.	TRBV5-5	few	TRBJ1-3
TGTGCCAGCTCACCACAATATGGAGGAAATGAGCAGTTCTTC	CASSPQYGGNEQFF	.	TRBV18	.	TRBJ2-1
TGTGCCAGCACGACAGGGGGTAACAATGAGCAGTTCTTC	CASTTGGNNEQFF	TRBD1	TRBV13	few	TRBJ2-1
TGCAGTGCTAGGAAACCCGTTGAAAAGCAGTTCTTC	CSARKPVEKQFF	.	TRBV20-1	few	TRBJ2-1
TGCGCCAGCAGCTTGAGCGGTTTCACAGATACGCAGTATTTT	CASSLSGFTDTQYF	.	TRBV5-1	many	TRBJ2-3
TGCAGTGCTAGAGATAGCGGGAGGCCCTACTCCTACAATGAGCAGTTCTTC	CSARDSGRPYSYNEQFF	TRBD2	TRBV20-1	.	TRBJ2-1
TGTGCCAGCAGTTACTCGAGGACATCACACACAGATACGCAGTATTTT	CASSYSRTSHTDTQYF	.	TRBV6-5	few	TRBJ2-3
TGTGCCAGCTCACCAGAAACTCTGAATTCACCCCTCCACTTT	CASSPETLNSPLHF	.	TRBV18	.	TRBJ1-6
TGTGCCAGCAGTTCCCGACAGTGGTTCCTTAATGGCTACACCTTC	CASSSRQWFLNGYTF	.	TRBV12-3/TRBV12-4	many	TRBJ1-2
TGTGCCAGCAGTTACTCGGGTGGGGTGGAAAAACTGTTTTTT	CASSYSGGVEKLFF	.	TRBV6-5	few	TRBJ1-4
TGCGCCAGCACTCCGACAGTGTCGTCCTACGAGCAGTACTTC	CASTPTVSSYEQYF	.	TRBV5-1	.	TRBJ2-7
TGCGCCAGCAGCTTGCGGACCTTGGGAACTGAAGCTTTCTTT	CASSLRTLGTEAFF	.	TRBV5-1	many	TRBJ1-1
TGTGCCACCAGCACCTGGGACAGGGGCCGCGAAGGCTACACCTTC	CATSTWDRGREGYTF	TRBD1	TRBV15	.	TRBJ1-2
TGCGCCAGCAGCGGAACCCGGGACCTCTACACCTTC	CASSGTRDLYTF	.	TRBV5-1	many	TRBJ1-2
TGTGCCAGCAGACACAGGGTGGCCCATGAGCAGTTCTTC	CASRHRVAHEQFF	.	TRBV7-9	.	TRBJ2-1
TGTGCCAGCAGTTGGACAGAAGTGTATGGCTACACCTTC	CASSWTEVYGYTF	.	TRBV6-5	few	TRBJ1-2
TGTGCCAGCAGTACCCCGCACTGGAGCGATGAGCAGTTCTTC	CASSTPHWSDEQFF	.	TRBV12-3/TRBV12-4	.	TRBJ2-1
TGCGCCAGCAGCTTGAACCCAGGGGGCGACTACGAGCAGTACTTC	CASSLNPGGDYEQYF	TRBD1	TRBV5-1	.	TRBJ2-7
TGCAGCGTGCGGACGGATATACCTGCAACTAATGAAAAACTGTTTTTT	CSVRTDIPATNEKLFF	.	TRBV29-1	.	TRBJ1-4
TGTGCCAGCAGCTTGAGGGCGGCAGAGACCCAGTACTTC	CASSLRAAETQYF	.	TRBV5-4	few	TRBJ2-5
TGTGCCGGGGGACGCGCAGATACGCAGTATTTT	CAGGRADTQYF	.	TRBV6-1	.	TRBJ2-3
TGTGCCAGCTCTCAGGGGGGGGCCTATAATTCACCCCTCCACTTT	CASSQGGAYNSPLHF	TRBD1	TRBV11-2	.	TRBJ1-6
TGCATCCCACCAGGGCGCGGCTCTAGCACAGATACGCAGTATTTT	CIPPGRGSSTDTQYF	.	TRBV20-1	.	TRBJ2-3
TGTGCCAGCAGAGGACAGGGTGGTCAGCCCCAGCATTTT	CASRGQGGQPQHF	TRBD1	TRBV12-3/TRBV12-4	many	TRBJ1-5
TGTGCCAGCAGCTTAGGGGGAGGTGGCATCTACGAGCAGTACTTC	CASSLGGGGIYEQYF	.	TRBV7-9	few	TRBJ2-7
TGTGCCAGCAGCTTAGATCCGAGGAGCTATGGCTACACCTTC	CASSLDPRSYGYTF	.	TRBV11-2	once	TRBJ1-2
TGTGCCAGCAGCTCCCGGGACAGGGGGGCCGAGCAGTACTTC	CASSSRDRGAEQYF	TRBD1	TRBV7-9	few	TRBJ2-7
TGTGCCAGCAGCCTTCTCGGGGTAGCGGTCGGAGAGACCCAGTACTTC	CASSLLGVAVGETQYF	.	TRBV3-1	many	TRBJ2-5
TGTGCCAGCATAGGAGGAGGGCCCCTCCACAATGAGCAGTTCTTC	CASIGGGPLHNEQFF	.	TRBV25-1	.	TRBJ2-1